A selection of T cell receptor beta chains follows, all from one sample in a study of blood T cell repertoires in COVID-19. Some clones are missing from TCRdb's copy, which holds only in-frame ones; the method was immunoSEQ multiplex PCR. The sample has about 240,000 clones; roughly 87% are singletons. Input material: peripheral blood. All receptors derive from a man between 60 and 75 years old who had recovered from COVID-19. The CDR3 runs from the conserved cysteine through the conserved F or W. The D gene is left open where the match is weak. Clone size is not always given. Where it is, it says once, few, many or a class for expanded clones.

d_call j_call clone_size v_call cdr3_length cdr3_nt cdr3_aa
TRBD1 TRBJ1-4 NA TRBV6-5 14 TGTGCCAGCAGTTCCGGGACAGTTAATGAAAAACTGTTTTTT CASSSGTVNEKLFF
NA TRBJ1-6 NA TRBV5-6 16 TGTGCCAGCAGTCACGACGGGAGCTCCTATAATTCACCCCTCCACTTT CASSHDGSSYNSPLHF
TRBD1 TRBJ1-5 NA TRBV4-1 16 TGCGCCAGCAGCCAGGACGGGACAGGGGGCAATCAGCCCCAGCATTTT CASSQDGTGGNQPQHF
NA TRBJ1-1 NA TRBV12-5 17 TGTGCTAGTGGTTTGGTAGTAAGTAGACAGATGAACACTGAAGCTTTCTTT CASGLVVSRQMNTEAFF
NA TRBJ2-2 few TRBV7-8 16 TGTGCCAGCAGCTTAATGGCAGGGACGAACACCGGGGAGCTGTTTTTT CASSLMAGTNTGELFF
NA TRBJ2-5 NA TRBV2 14 TGTGCCAGCAGTCGACGACAAACACAAGAGACCCAGTACTTC CASSRRQTQETQYF
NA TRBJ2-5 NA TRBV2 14 TGTGCCAGCCGGGACTCCCTCCCCCAAGAGACCCAGTACTTC CASRDSLPQETQYF
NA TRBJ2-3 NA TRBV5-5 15 TGTGCCAGCAGAAAATCAGTTAAAGGCACAGATACGCAGTATTTT CASRKSVKGTDTQYF
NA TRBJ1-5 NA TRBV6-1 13 TGTGCCAGCCTAGTCCTAATAGGCCAGCCCCAGCATTTT CASLVLIGQPQHF
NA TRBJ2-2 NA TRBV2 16 TGTGCCAGCAGTGTAATAGCGACCACGAACACCGGGGAGCTGTTTTTT CASSVIATTNTGELFF
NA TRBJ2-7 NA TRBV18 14 TGTGCCAGCTCACCCGGGACACAGTCCTACGAGCAGTACTTC CASSPGTQSYEQYF
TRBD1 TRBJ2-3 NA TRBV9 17 TGTGCCAGCAGCGTACCAGATACAGGGGGCTCAAAAGATACGCAGTATTTT CASSVPDTGGSKDTQYF
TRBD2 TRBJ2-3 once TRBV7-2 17 TGTGCCAGCAGCTTACCTATCCTAGCGGGGGTCACAGATACGCAGTATTTT CASSLPILAGVTDTQYF
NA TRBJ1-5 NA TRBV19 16 TGTGCCAGTAAATTTGGAGGGAGTGTCTTCAATCAGCCCCAGCATTTT CASKFGGSVFNQPQHF
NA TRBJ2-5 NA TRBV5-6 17 TGTGCCAGCAGCTTCCCCCGTACTCTCGGGGGGCCAGAGACCCAGTACTTC CASSFPRTLGGPETQYF
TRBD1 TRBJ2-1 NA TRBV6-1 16 TGTGCCAGCAGTGAGACCGGGACAGGCACCTACAATGAGCAGTTCTTC CASSETGTGTYNEQFF
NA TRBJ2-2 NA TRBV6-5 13 TGTGCCACCACCCCTACTTTCACCGGGGAGCTGTTTTTT CATTPTFTGELFF
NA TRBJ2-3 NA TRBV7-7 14 TGTGCCAGCAGCTCAGGTTTGGAAGGTGCCGAGCAGTATTTT CASSSGLEGAEQYF
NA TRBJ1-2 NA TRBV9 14 TGTGCCAGCAGCGTAGGTACAGGAAACTATGGCTACACCTTC CASSVGTGNYGYTF
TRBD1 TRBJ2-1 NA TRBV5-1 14 TGCGCCAGCACCTGGACAGGGGTTTACAATGAGCAGTTCTTC CASTWTGVYNEQFF
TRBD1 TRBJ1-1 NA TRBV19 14 TGTGCCAGTAGTTTCAGGGGGCCGGGCACTGAAGCTTTCTTT CASSFRGPGTEAFF
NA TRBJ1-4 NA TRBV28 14 TGTGCCAGCAGTTTCAGAACCTTCGATGAAAAACTGTTTTTT CASSFRTFDEKLFF
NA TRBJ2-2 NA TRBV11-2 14 TGTGCCAGCAGCTCACTACAGGCCACCGGGGAGCTGTTTTTT CASSSLQATGELFF
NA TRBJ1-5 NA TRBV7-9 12 TGTGCCAGCAGTGCGGACAAGTCGAAGTTACATTTT CASSADKSKLHF
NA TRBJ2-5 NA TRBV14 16 TGTGCCAGCAGCCATCCCCCCGCCACTATCCAAGAGACCCAGTACTTC CASSHPPATIQETQYF
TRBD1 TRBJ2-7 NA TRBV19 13 TGTGCCAGTAGTTTGACAGGGCCCTACGAGCAGTACTTC CASSLTGPYEQYF
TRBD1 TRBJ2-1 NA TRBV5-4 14 TGTGCCAGCAGTAGACAGGGGGGATACAATGAGCAGTTCTTC CASSRQGGYNEQFF
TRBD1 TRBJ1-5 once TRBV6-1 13 TGTGCCAGCAGTGACAGGGGGCCTCAGCCCCAGCATTTT CASSDRGPQPQHF